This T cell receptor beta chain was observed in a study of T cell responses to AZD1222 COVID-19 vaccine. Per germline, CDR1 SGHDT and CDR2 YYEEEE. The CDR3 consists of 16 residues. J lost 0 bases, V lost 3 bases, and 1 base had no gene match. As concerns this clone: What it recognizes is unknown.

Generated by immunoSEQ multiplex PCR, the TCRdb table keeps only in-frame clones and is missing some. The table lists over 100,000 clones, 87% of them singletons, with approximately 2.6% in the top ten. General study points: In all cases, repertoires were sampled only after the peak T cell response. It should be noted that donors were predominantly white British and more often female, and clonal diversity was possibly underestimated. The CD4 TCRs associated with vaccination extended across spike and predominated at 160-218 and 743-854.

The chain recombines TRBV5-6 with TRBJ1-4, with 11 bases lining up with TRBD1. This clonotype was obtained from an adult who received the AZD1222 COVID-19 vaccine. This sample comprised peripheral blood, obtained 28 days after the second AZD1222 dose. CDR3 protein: CASSWDRGATNEKLFF. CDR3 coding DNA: TGTGCCAGCAGCTGGGACAGGGGGGCAACTAATGAAAAACTGTTTTTT.